This T cell receptor beta chain was observed in a study of blood T cell repertoires in COVID-19. Study in general: Spain, Italy and the United States supplied samples that represented acute and convalescent COVID-19.

Cohort 3 recovery required two negative PCRs, clearance, or symptom resolution. Per the germline V gene, CDR1 is MGHRA and CDR2 is YSYEKL. This CDR3 is built from 15 residues. The germline V and J ends were trimmed by 0 bases and 6 bases, with 11 bases remaining between them. This clone came up a few times. The authors' processing: By means of reference gene primer amplification, nucleated cell counts were estimated. Some clones are missing from TCRdb's copy, which holds only in-frame ones; the method was immunoSEQ multiplex PCR. The V and J calls and clone size were taken over from that table, and D and trimming were inferred from the DNA. The data contain a few hundred thousand clones, about four fifths of them seen just once; the ten biggest clones take up 3.4%.

Sequenced input: PBMCs or T cells enriched from blood (not recorded which). The gene calls are TRBV4-1 and TRBJ1-4; no reliable D call. The clonotype originates from a man aged 45 to 65 who had recovered from COVID-19. For the CDR3, the DNA is TGCGCCAGCAGCCAAGATGAGAGATCACATGAAAAACTGTTTTTT. It codes for CASSQDERSHEKLFF.